This TCR beta chain emerged from a study of CD8+ T cells in alopecia areata. Study-level background: Using the percentage of affected scalp area, treated patients' severity was scored. Study-wide findings and caveats: Researchers report lesional scalp, most notably alopecia totalis/universalis, outstripped normal scalp in clonality. While patients received tofacitinib, many expanded lesional clones remained present in scalp and blood.

The treatment denotes: oral pan-JAK inhibitor, 5-10 mg twice daily. Alopecia areata patients had lesional scalp punch biopsies and peripheral blood taken from them. The authors extracted RNA and reverse transcribed it into cDNA as the sequencing template. Clones were sequenced by immunoSEQ multiplex PCR, and TCRdb holds only the in-frame ones, with some missing. The data show around 190,000 clones, with more than 55% seen just once and approximately 1.2% held by the top ten. Details on this clone: Its antigen is not known.

Sequenced here: CD4+ T cells sorted from blood, sampled around week 50, from a patient treated with tofacitinib. This receptor was obtained from a human donor with alopecia areata.

The CDR3 sequence is CSVETPPGANVLTF. The CDR3 coding sequence is TGCAGCGTTGAAACGCCCCCTGGGGCCAACGTCCTGACTTTC. This chain connects TRBV29-1 to TRBJ2-6; unclear D gene. Per the germline V gene, CDR1 is SQVTM and CDR2 is ANQGSEA. V was shortened by 2 bases and J by 2 bases, with 7 bases between the two germline ends. CDR3 size: 14 residues.